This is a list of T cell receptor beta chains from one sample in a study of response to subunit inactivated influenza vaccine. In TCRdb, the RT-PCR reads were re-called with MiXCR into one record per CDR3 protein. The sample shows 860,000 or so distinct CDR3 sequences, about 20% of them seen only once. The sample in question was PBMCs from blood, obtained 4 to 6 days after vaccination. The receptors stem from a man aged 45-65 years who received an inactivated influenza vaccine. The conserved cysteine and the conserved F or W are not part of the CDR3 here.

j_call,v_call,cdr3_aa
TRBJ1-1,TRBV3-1,ASSQTGGRTSAEAF
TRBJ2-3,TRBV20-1,SARDPYLDTQY
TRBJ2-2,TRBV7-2,ASRGQGMSAGELF
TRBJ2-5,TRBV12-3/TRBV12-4,ASMALGTGGR
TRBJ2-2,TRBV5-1,ASRKSGTNTGELF
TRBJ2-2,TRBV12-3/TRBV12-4,ASRFGTGGITGELF
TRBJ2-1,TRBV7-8,ASSLRRGPVDEQF
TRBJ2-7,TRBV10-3,AISETAYEQY
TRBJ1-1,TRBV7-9,ASTEGAFNTEAF
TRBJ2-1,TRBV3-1,ASSPALAGVYNEQF
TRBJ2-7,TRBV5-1,ASSLGQVSSYEQY
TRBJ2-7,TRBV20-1,SATSGGNTYEQY
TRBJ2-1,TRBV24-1,ATGGRLAGETYNEQF
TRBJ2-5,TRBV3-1,ASSQVGSPGLLETQY
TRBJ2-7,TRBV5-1,ASSLVRASEQY
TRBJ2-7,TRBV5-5,ASSAWDRPYYEQY
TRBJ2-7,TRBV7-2,ASSLTSGGLYEQY
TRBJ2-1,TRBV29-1,SVATSVGYNEQF
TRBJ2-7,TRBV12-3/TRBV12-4,ASSRVPPQY
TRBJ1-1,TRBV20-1,SARGRDTEAF
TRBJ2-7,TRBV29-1,SVEMAGPYEQY
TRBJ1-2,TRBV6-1,AITGTGALPYGYT
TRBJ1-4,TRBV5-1,ASSTGQGEKLF
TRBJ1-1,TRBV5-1,ASSLRRGTEAF
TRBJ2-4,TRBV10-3,AIREHAKNIQY
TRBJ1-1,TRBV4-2,ASSHNTGGRNTEAF
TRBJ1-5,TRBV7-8,ASTEGWGNQPQH
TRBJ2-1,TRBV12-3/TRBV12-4,ASGSTRGRSLL
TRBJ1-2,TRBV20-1,SARDMTEYGYT
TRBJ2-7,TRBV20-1,SARVVQGRNEQY
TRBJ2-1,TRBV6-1,ASSEASLVGGNEQF
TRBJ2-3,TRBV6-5,ASSYSWLASTDTQY
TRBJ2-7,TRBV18,ASSPPSGRAYEQY
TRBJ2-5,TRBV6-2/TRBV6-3,ASSRASAGKQETQY
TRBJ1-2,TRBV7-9,ASTFLPATVAYT
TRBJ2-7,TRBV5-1,ASSVGQTSYEQY
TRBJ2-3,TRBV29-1,SVTGGMQY
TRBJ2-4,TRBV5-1,ASHPGLAKNIQY
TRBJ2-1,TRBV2,ASLVSGEQF
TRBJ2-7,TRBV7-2,ASSLDGAGNYEQY